The entry that follows covers one TCR beta chain sequence. Its matching antigen is unknown. The record originates from a study of T cell responses to AZD1222 COVID-19 vaccine. Whole-study findings and limits: Regions 160-218 and 743-854 dominated among vaccine-associated CD4 TCRs spanning spike.

Method: immunoSEQ multiplex PCR; TCRdb's copy keeps in-frame clones and lacks some. This table has about 88,000 clones, around nine tenths appearing once. V dropped 5 bases and J dropped 1; count of bases not matched to a gene: 7. From germline, CDR1 is SGHVS and CDR2 FNYEAQ. There are 16 residues in the CDR3. The source of this sequence is an adult who received the AZD1222 COVID-19 vaccine. The gene calls are TRBV7-6 and TRBJ1-1; 10 bases are a match to TRBD1. The sequenced sample was peripheral blood, obtained 28 days after the second AZD1222 dose. The CDR3 DNA sequence: TGTGCCAGCAGCCACAGACAGGGGGCTACGAACACTGAAGCTTTCTTT. Translated, it gives CASSHRQGATNTEAFF. Using reference TRBV7-6 and TRBJ1-1 for the parts outside the CDR3, the full variable domain is GAGVSQSPRYKVTKRGQDVALRCDPISGHVSLYWYRQALGQGPEFLTYFNYEAQQDKSGLPNDRFSAERPEGSISTLTIQRTEQRDSAMYRCASSHRQGATNTEAFFGQGTRLTVV.